This is a list of T cell receptor beta chains from one sample in a study of read filtering for tumor transcriptome and immune sequencing. TCRdb called the reads again in MiXCR, with one record for every CDR3 protein. The profile covers tens of thousands of distinct CDR3 sequences, with about a fifth appearing a single time and 30% to 45% taken by the ten largest. The sample taken for sequencing was a population of CD138-negative cells sorted from bone marrow. All receptors derive from a donor aged 40 or older with multiple myeloma. The CDR3 runs from the conserved cysteine through the conserved F or W. The order of the fields is J gene, V gene, clone size, D gene, CDR3 DNA, CDR3 protein. The D gene is left open where the match is weak. Clone size, where shown, is once, few, many, or a class for clones that have expanded.

TRBJ2-4 | TRBV5-8 | many | TRBD2 | TGTGCCAGCAGCCAAGGACTAGCGGGAGCCTGGCTTCCTATAAACATTCAGTACTTC | CASSQGLAGAWLPINIQYF
TRBJ2-2 | TRBV24-1 | many | . | TGTGCCACCAGTGATTCCGGGGAGCGCGGTCGCCGGGAGCTGTTTTTT | CATSDSGERGRRELFF
TRBJ2-5 | TRBV27 | few | TRBD1 | TGTGCCAGCAGTTCCCGTCGGACAGGGAAGGGGCAAGAGACCCAGTACTTC | CASSSRRTGKGQETQYF
TRBJ2-1 | TRBV24-1 | many | . | TGTGCCACCAGTGATCGCGGGCGGGGAGTCTCGAACAATGAGCAGTTCTTC | CATSDRGRGVSNNEQFF
TRBJ2-7 | TRBV4-1 | few | . | TGCGCCAGCAGCCAAGTACGGGGGAGCTCCTACGAGCAGTACTTC | CASSQVRGSSYEQYF
TRBJ2-2 | TRBV7-9 | . | . | TGTGCCGTGGAGGACACCGGGGAGCTGTTTTTT | CAVEDTGELFF
TRBJ2-5 | TRBV28 | . | . | TGTGCCAGCAAGCAAGAGACCCAGTACTTC | CASKQETQYF
TRBJ2-3 | TRBV20-1 | many | TRBD2 | TGCAGTGCTAGTAGCTATGTGGACCTTGTTAGCGGGACAAGCACAGATACGCAGTATTTT | CSASSYVDLVSGTSTDTQYF
TRBJ2-5 | TRBV7-2 | many | TRBD2 | TGTGCCAGCAGAGAAACTAGCGGGTTGGAGACCCAGTACTTC | CASRETSGLETQYF
TRBJ2-1 | TRBV5-1 | few | . | TGCGCCAGCAGCCTTACGGGGCAGGACTACAATGAGCGGTTCTTC | CASSLTGQDYNERFF
TRBJ1-5 | TRBV6-5 | . | . | TGTGCCAGCCGAGGACAGTATAGCAATCAGCCCCAGCATTTT | CASRGQYSNQPQHF
TRBJ2-1 | TRBV11-2 | many | TRBD2 | TGTGCCAGCAGCTTACTAGCGGGGCGCTCCTACAATGAGCAGTTCTTC | CASSLLAGRSYNEQFF
TRBJ2-1 | TRBV10-2 | . | . | TGCGCCAGCAGCCAGGGTCGGGGTGAGCAGTTCTTC | CASSQGRGEQFF
TRBJ2-1 | TRBV24-1 | many | TRBD2 | TGTGCCACCAGTGAGCGGGGGGGTCTTGAGCAGTTCTTC | CATSERGGLEQFF
TRBJ2-1 | TRBV12-5 | many | . | TGTGCTAGTGCCCCGACTAGTGGCCTATACAATGAGCAGTTCTTC | CASAPTSGLYNEQFF
TRBJ2-1 | TRBV28 | many | . | TGTGCCAGCAGTCCCTGGGCCCGGGACTGGGGGTCAAGGAATGAGCAGTTCTTC | CASSPWARDWGSRNEQFF
TRBJ2-3 | TRBV28 | many | . | TGTGCCAGCAGTCCTCCGGGGGCAGAAGATACGCAGTATTTT | CASSPPGAEDTQYF
TRBJ2-3 | TRBV7-9 | many | . | TGTGCCAGCAGCTTAAGTACCGCCTACACAGATACGCAGTATTTT | CASSLSTAYTDTQYF
TRBJ2-7 | TRBV20-1 | many | . | TGCAGTGCTAGAGATGAGTACGAGCAGTACTTC | CSARDEYEQYF
TRBJ2-2 | TRBV5-1 | many | . | TGCGCCAGCAGCTTGGAACAGTCGAACACCGGGGAGCTGTTTTTT | CASSLEQSNTGELFF
TRBJ2-1 | TRBV20-1 | many | . | TGCAGTGCTAGAACGGGAGCCCTCAGGAGTGAGCAGTTCTTC | CSARTGALRSEQFF
TRBJ2-6 | TRBV6-2/TRBV6-3 | many | TRBD2 | TGTGCCAGCACCTCCTCAGGGTTAGCGGGCTCTGGGGCCAACGTCCTGACTTTC | CASTSSGLAGSGANVLTF
TRBJ2-7 | TRBV7-9 | many | . | TGTGCCAGCAGCTTAAGCGATCACTCCTACGAGCAGTACTTC | CASSLSDHSYEQYF
TRBJ1-5 | TRBV2 | many | . | TGTGCCAGCAGTGCCTCGCGGGGGCCTCAGCCCCAGCATTTT | CASSASRGPQPQHF
TRBJ2-1 | TRBV12-3/TRBV12-4 | . | . | TGTTCCAGCAGTCGGGCCAGGGGTAGAAATGAGCAGTTCTTC | CSSSRARGRNEQFF
TRBJ2-1 | TRBV6-1 | many | TRBD2 | TGTGCCAGCAGTTACGGCGAGGGACTAGAAACACGCTACAATGAGCAGTTCTTC | CASSYGEGLETRYNEQFF
TRBJ2-3 | TRBV4-1 | many | TRBD2 | TGCGCCAGCAGCCGGGGGACTAGCGTGGACACAGATACGCAGTATTTT | CASSRGTSVDTDTQYF
TRBJ1-5 | TRBV19 | many | . | TGTGCCAGTAGTCTCAGTCTAAATCAGCCCCAGCATTTT | CASSLSLNQPQHF
TRBJ2-1 | TRBV29-1 | many | . | TGCAGCGTTGGAGGGAATATTTACAATGAGCAGTTCTTC | CSVGGNIYNEQFF
TRBJ2-3 | TRBV27 | many | . | TGTGCCAGCAGTCTGGGACTCCAGTCAACGCAGTATTTT | CASSLGLQSTQYF
TRBJ1-5 | TRBV4-2 | . | . | TGTGCCAGCAGCCAAGATCGGGGCGAAAACAATCAGCCCCAGCATTTT | CASSQDRGENNQPQHF
TRBJ2-3 | TRBV29-1 | . | TRBD1 | TGCAGCGTGACCTCAGGGGGACGCACAGATACTCAGTATTTT | CSVTSGGRTDTQYF
TRBJ2-1 | TRBV10-3 | many | TRBD2 | TGTGCCACCGGGACTAGCAGTCCCAATGAGCAGTTCTTC | CATGTSSPNEQFF
TRBJ2-7 | TRBV7-9 | few | TRBD1 | TGTGCCAGCAGCTTAACAGGGGGGACCACCTACGAGCAGTACTTC | CASSLTGGTTYEQYF
TRBJ1-1 | TRBV28 | many | TRBD1 | TGTGCCAGCAGTTTTTCAGGGGGTACTGAAGCTTTCTTT | CASSFSGGTEAFF
TRBJ2-7 | TRBV3-1 | few | TRBD2 | TGTGCCAGCAGCCCCCGGGGGGGCGCCTACGAGCAGTACTTC | CASSPRGGAYEQYF
TRBJ2-2 | TRBV7-3 | few | TRBD1 | TGTGCCAGCAGCTTATGGGGCCAGGGGGCTGGCACCGGGGAGCTGTTTTTT | CASSLWGQGAGTGELFF
TRBJ1-1 | TRBV7-2 | many | . | TGTGCCAGCAGTCTACAGGGTTCGGGTACTGAAGCTTTCTTT | CASSLQGSGTEAFF
TRBJ1-1 | TRBV7-2 | many | . | TGTGCCAGCAGCTTAACCCGACAGACTTCGATGAACACTGAAGCTTTCTTT | CASSLTRQTSMNTEAFF
TRBJ2-3 | TRBV7-9 | . | . | TGTGCCAGCAGCTTAGGCCAGGTTGCAGATACGCAGTATTTT | CASSLGQVADTQYF
TRBJ2-1 | TRBV7-9 | many | . | TGTGCCAGCAGCTTACCGGGAGGACAGAGCTCCTACAATGAGCAGTTCTTC | CASSLPGGQSSYNEQFF
TRBJ2-5 | TRBV4-2 | . | . | TGTGCCAGCAGCCAAGATACCGGGCCCCAAGAGACCCAGTACTTC | CASSQDTGPQETQYF
TRBJ2-5 | TRBV20-1 | few | TRBD2 | TGCAGTGTCGAAAAGGGAGCGGGAGTGGGTCAAGAGACCCAGTACTTC | CSVEKGAGVGQETQYF
TRBJ1-1 | TRBV4-1 | many | TRBD1 | TGCGCCAGCAGCCAAGGACAGGGGGGAGCCACTGAAGCTTTCTTT | CASSQGQGGATEAFF
TRBJ2-1 | TRBV20-1 | . | TRBD2 | TGCAGTGCTAGTGACTCTAGCGGGAGGTACAATGAGCAGTTCTTC | CSASDSSGRYNEQFF
TRBJ2-7 | TRBV6-2/TRBV6-3 | . | . | TGTGCCAGCATAACAGGGCCCTACGAGCAGTACTTC | CASITGPYEQYF
TRBJ2-1 | TRBV14 | . | . | TGTGCCAGCAGCCAAGACCGGACGGTCAGGGATGAGCAGTTCTTC | CASSQDRTVRDEQFF